The clone carrying this TCR beta chain was seen more than once but under ten times. Its specificity is not known. Per germline, CDR1 LNHDA and CDR2 SQIVND (reference sequence). Trimming stripped 3 bases from V and 4 bases from J, with 15 bases between. This CDR3 is 15 amino acids long. This sample is part of a study of CD8 T cells in ankylosing spondylitis. Study outcomes and limitations: The study looked at matched synovial fluid samples from ankylosing spondylitis patients. Disease-linked clones were reported to be significantly enriched there. Ankylosing spondylitis blood seemed to carry a telltale TCR beta motif made of roughly eight highly homologous variants.

Quantitative barcoded 5'-RACE was used to prepare TCR beta libraries. MiXCR was run by TCRdb on the 5' RACE reads, yielding one entry per CDR3 protein. The data contain 500,000 or so distinct CDR3 sequences, roughly 5.3% of them singletons. The source material was blood, either unsorted or a sorted T cell fraction (not recorded which). The chain is built from TRBV19 and TRBJ1-1, with D possibly being TRBD1 (6 bases). The source of this sequence is a male donor with ankylosing spondylitis. DNA of the CDR3: TGTGCCAGTAGTATGTGGGGGGGGCTTGGCACTGAAGCTTTCTTT. It specifies CASSMWGGLGTEAFF.